This T cell receptor (beta chain) came from a study of PD-1 blockade in classical Hodgkin lymphoma. J was trimmed by 4 bases and V by 5 bases; bases with no gene match: 4. The V gene's germline CDR1 is SNHLY and CDR2 FYNNEI. This CDR3 comprises 15 residues. TCRdb's copy holds only in-frame clones and misses some; the assay was immunoSEQ multiplex PCR. The sample lists more than 140,000 clones; 78% were seen once. All patients relapsed after autologous stem cell transplantation, and brentuximab vedotin exposure varied. Sequenced material: peripheral blood mononuclear cells (PBMCs), taken before the second cycle of nivolumab. The chain carries TRBV2 and TRBJ2-3; TRBD2 matches 12 bases. The receptor was isolated from a human donor with classical Hodgkin lymphoma. CDR3 region: CASSSLAGGPDTQYF. The CDR3 DNA follows: TGTGCCAGCAGTTCACTAGCGGGGGGCCCAGATACGCAGTATTTT. Full variable domain (remainder filled in from reference TRBV2 and TRBJ2-3): EPEVTQTPSHQVTQMGQEVILRCVPISNHLYFYWYRQILGQKVEFLVSFYNNEISEKSEIFDDQFSVERPDGSNFTLKIRSTKLEDSAMYFCASSSLAGGPDTQYFGPGTRLTVL.